The T cell receptor (beta chain) under discussion was sequenced for a study of blood T cell repertoires in COVID-19. At the level of the study: In each case, the material was cDNA or gDNA derived from T cells, B-cell-depleted T cells, or PBMCs.

The data were produced by immunoSEQ multiplex PCR, yet TCRdb's version contains in-frame clones alone and is incomplete. The table lists some 340,000 clones, approximately 90% of them singletons, with about 4.2% in the top ten. A case of COVID-19 had been met by exposed participants within 2 weeks before study entry. Trimming at V came to 6 bases and at J to 10 bases, leaving 8 bases not matched to a gene. CDR3 length: 14 residues. CDR1 and CDR2 (germline): LGHDT, YNNKEL (reference sequence). The J gene is TRBJ1-4, the V gene TRBV3-1 (or the pseudogene TRBV3-2); TRBD1 matches at 10 bases. The sequenced sample consisted of PBMCs or T cells enriched from blood (not recorded which). This TCR was recovered from a woman in her twenties or thirties who had been exposed to COVID-19. CDR3 coding DNA: TGTGCCAGCAGACCGACAGGGGGCAGTGGAAAACTGTTTTTT. Translating gives CASRPTGGSGKLFF.